A selection of T cell receptor beta chains follows, all from one sample in a study of blood T cell repertoires in COVID-19. Clones were sequenced by immunoSEQ multiplex PCR, and TCRdb holds only the in-frame ones, with some missing. The table has about 140,000 clones, 76% seen once. Sequencing was done on a sample of peripheral blood. The receptors shown here come from a woman older than 75 with active or convalescent COVID-19. The CDR3 runs from the conserved cysteine through the conserved F or W. Fields, in order: D gene, clone size, J gene, V gene, CDR3 protein, CDR3 DNA. The D gene is left open where the match is weak. The size entry is marked missing in some rows and otherwise reads once, few, many or a size class.

>TRBD1|.|TRBJ1-5|TRBV9
CASSFGQGQNQPQHF
TGTGCCAGCAGCTTCGGACAGGGGCAAAATCAGCCCCAGCATTTT
>.|.|TRBJ1-2|TRBV15
CATSTAAGYGYTF
TGTGCCACCAGCACTGCCGCCGGTTATGGCTACACCTTC
>.|.|TRBJ2-7|TRBV2
CASRDSAYEQYF
TGTGCCAGCAGGGACAGTGCCTACGAGCAGTACTTC
>.|.|TRBJ1-3|TRBV4-3
CASSQEDRLDSGNTIYF
TGCGCCAGCAGCCAAGAGGACAGATTAGACTCTGGAAACACCATATATTTT
>.|few|TRBJ1-3|TRBV19
CASRERPNGGTIYF
TGTGCCAGTAGAGAGCGGCCGAACGGTGGCACCATATATTTT
>.|.|TRBJ1-1|TRBV19
CASSLHHPTEAFF
TGTGCCAGTAGCTTACACCACCCCACTGAAGCTTTCTTT
>TRBD1|.|TRBJ2-1|TRBV18
CASSPGTGPQEQFF
TGTGCCAGCTCACCCGGGACAGGACCCCAGGAGCAGTTCTTC
>.|.|TRBJ1-4|TRBV7-6
CASSLSGVGNEKLFF
TGTGCCAGCAGCTTAAGCGGGGTGGGAAATGAAAAACTGTTTTTT
>TRBD1|.|TRBJ2-1|TRBV5-1
CASSLAGTGAYNEQFF
TGCGCCAGCAGCTTGGCTGGTACAGGGGCCTACAATGAGCAGTTCTTC
>.|.|TRBJ1-6|TRBV10-3
CATRSSYNSPLHF
TGTGCCACCAGGAGCTCCTATAATTCACCCCTCCACTTT
>TRBD1|.|TRBJ2-7|TRBV18
CASSPGQAPWEQYF
TGTGCCAGCTCACCAGGACAGGCCCCCTGGGAGCAGTACTTC
>.|once|TRBJ1-2|TRBV15
CATSTSTGSPGYTF
TGTGCCACCAGCACCTCAACCGGGAGCCCTGGCTACACCTTC
>.|.|TRBJ2-1|TRBV14
CASSQGMRGGFDEQFF
TGTGCCAGCAGCCAAGGTATGCGGGGAGGTTTCGATGAGCAGTTCTTC
>.|few|TRBJ2-7|TRBV24-1
CATSTSSSYEQYF
TGTGCCACCAGTACCTCTAGCTCCTACGAGCAGTACTTC
>TRBD1|.|TRBJ1-3|TRBV4-3
CASRQGQGGGNTIYF
TGCGCCAGCAGACAAGGACAGGGCGGTGGAAACACCATATATTTT
>TRBD1|.|TRBJ2-5|TRBV11-3
CASRGDSQETQYF
TGTGCCAGCAGGGGGGACAGTCAAGAGACCCAGTACTTC
>TRBD1|.|TRBJ1-3|TRBV15
CATSRVVGTAGNTIYF
TGTGCCACCAGCAGAGTGGTCGGGACAGCTGGAAACACCATATATTTT
>TRBD1|.|TRBJ1-3|TRBV3-1/TRBV3-2
CASSFSDRGNTIYF
TGTGCCAGCAGCTTTTCGGACAGGGGAAACACCATATATTTT